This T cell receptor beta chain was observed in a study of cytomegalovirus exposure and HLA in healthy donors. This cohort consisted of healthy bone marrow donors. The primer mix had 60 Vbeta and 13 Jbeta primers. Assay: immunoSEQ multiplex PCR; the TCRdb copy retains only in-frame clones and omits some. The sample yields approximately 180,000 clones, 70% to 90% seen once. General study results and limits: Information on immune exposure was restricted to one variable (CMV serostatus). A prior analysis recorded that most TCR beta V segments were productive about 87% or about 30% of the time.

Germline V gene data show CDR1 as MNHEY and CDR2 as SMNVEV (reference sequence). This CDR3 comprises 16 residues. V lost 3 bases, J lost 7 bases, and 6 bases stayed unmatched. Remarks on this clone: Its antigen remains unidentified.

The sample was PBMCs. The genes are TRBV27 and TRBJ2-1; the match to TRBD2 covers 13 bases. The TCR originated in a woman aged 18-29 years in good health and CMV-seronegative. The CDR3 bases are TGTGCCAGCAGTTTCTTACTAGCGGGAGGGCCGAATGAGCAGTTCTTC. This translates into CASSFLLAGGPNEQFF.